The clone carrying this T cell receptor beta chain was picked up a small number of times. Other DNA sequences in this sample translate to the same CDR3. Sequencing used immunoSEQ multiplex PCR; TCRdb keeps in-frame clones, though not all of them. The repertoire includes some 2 million clones, roughly 94% of them detected once, and approximately 0.13% sits in the top ten. With 5 bases removed from V and 3 bases from J, the gap between germline ends came to 4 bases. Looked up from germline, CDR1 is SGHTA and CDR2 is FQGNSA. The length of the CDR3 is 12 residues. The sample is drawn from a study of shared clonotypes between healthy human individuals.

V gene TRBV7-2 combines with J gene TRBJ2-2; D remains ambiguous. Sequencing was performed on naive CD4+ T cells sorted from blood. Specified subset: CD45RA+ positively selected. The clonotype originates from a man younger than 35 in good health. CDR3 DNA: TGTGCCAGCAGCCAATACACCGGGGAGCTGTTTTTT. This sequence encodes CASSQYTGELFF.